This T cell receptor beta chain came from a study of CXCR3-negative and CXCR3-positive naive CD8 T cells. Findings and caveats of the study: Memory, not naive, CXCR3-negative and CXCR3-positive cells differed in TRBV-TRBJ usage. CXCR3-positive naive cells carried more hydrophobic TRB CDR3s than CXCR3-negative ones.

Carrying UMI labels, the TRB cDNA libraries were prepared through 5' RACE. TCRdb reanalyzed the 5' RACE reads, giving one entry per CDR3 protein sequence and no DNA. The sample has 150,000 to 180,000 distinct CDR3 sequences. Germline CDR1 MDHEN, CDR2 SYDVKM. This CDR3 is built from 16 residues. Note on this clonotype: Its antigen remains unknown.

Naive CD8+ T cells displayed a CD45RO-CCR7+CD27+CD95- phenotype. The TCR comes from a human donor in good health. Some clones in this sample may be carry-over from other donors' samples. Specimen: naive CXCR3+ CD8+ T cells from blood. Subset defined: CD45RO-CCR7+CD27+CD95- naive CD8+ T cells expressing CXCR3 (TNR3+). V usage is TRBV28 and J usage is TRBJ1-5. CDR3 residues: CASRENQPYSNQPQHF.